Presented here are 20 T cell receptor beta chains from one specimen sequenced in a study of cytomegalovirus exposure and HLA in healthy donors. The PCR had 60 Vbeta and 13 Jbeta primers. Produced via immunoSEQ multiplex PCR; TCRdb's table is partial and in-frame only. This sample has more than 100,000 clones, with 76% found just once. The sequencing sample was made of PBMCs. These TCRs come from a woman younger than 30 in good health and CMV-seropositive.

This sequence joins TRBV5-1 and TRBJ2-2; 10 bases match TRBD1. After removal of 4 bases from V and 5 bases from J, the junction contained 11 bases not matched to a gene. The CDR3 has 17 residues. CDR1 and CDR2 from the germline V gene are SGHRS and YFSETQ. This CDR3 reads CASSNPSGTGATGELFF. The CDR3 DNA sequence: TGCGCCAGCAGCAACCCTTCCGGGACAGGGGCGACCGGGGAGCTGTTTTTT.

The chain couples TRBV19 to TRBJ1-6; no clear D gene. The CDR3 length is 17 residues. Trimming left V 3 bases short and J 7 bases short, with 19 bases between. The V gene's germline CDR1 is LNHDA and CDR2 SQIVND (reference sequence). This chain's CDR3 is CASSIRPALSENSPLHF. CDR3 coding DNA: TGTGCCAGTAGTATCAGGCCGGCATTGAGTGAGAATTCACCCCTCCACTTT.

The chain carries TRBV5-1 and TRBJ2-1, with a possible D match to TRBD2 (6 bases). CDR1 SGHRS and CDR2 YFSETQ come from the germline V gene. The ends were cut back, 4 bases at V and 10 bases at J, with 15 bases in the middle. The CDR3 is made up of 13 amino acids. This CDR3 is CASSQEGESEQFF. CDR3 in DNA: TGCGCCAGCAGCCAGGAGGGCGAAAGCGAGCAGTTCTTC.

J is TRBJ1-1 and V is TRBV27; 8 bases map to TRBD1. J lost 3 bases, V lost 4 bases, and 13 bases had no gene match. The germline V gene has CDR1 MNHEY and CDR2 SMNVEV (reference sequence). CDR3 size: 17 residues. CDR3 residues: CASSSSRPGGLYTEAFF. CDR3 in DNA: TGTGCCAGCAGTTCCTCGAGACCAGGGGGCTTGTACACTGAAGCTTTCTTT.

The chain is built from TRBV5-5 and TRBJ1-6; TRBD1 agrees at 9 bases. Per the germline V gene, CDR1 is SGHKS and CDR2 is YYEKEE (reference sequence). V lost 2 bases to trimming and J lost 3 bases; unmatched junction nucleotides: 3. This CDR3 comprises 16 residues. CDR3 protein: CASSLQGANYNSPLHF. CDR3 nucleotide sequence: TGTGCCAGCAGCTTACAGGGGGCGAACTATAATTCACCCCTCCACTTT.

The chain carries TRBV5-1 and TRBJ2-5; 9 bases agree with TRBD2. The CDR3 runs to 19 residues. J was trimmed by 0 bases and V by 5 bases; bases with no gene match: 17. Germline V CDR1 and CDR2: SGHRS, YFSETQ. The CDR3 is CASRVGVASGIQYQETQYF. CDR3 bases: TGCGCCAGCAGGGTCGGGGTGGCTAGCGGGATCCAATACCAAGAGACCCAGTACTTC.

This clone was observed once. In the same sample, other DNA sequences code for this CDR3. This CDR3 reads CASSLSTGGDQPQHF. Here the CDR3 DNA reads TGTGCCAGCAGTTTATCGACAGGGGGCGATCAGCCCCAGCATTTT. This rearrangement joins TRBV27 to TRBJ1-5, with 10 bases that match TRBD1. CDR3 length: 15 residues. Per germline, CDR1 MNHEY and CDR2 SMNVEV (reference sequence). The V gene end was trimmed by 0 bases and the J gene end by 5 bases; junction bases not matched to a gene: 1.

This chain uses TRBV5-6 with TRBJ1-5; 7 bases agree with TRBD1. The CDR3 spans 14 residues. After removal of 4 bases from V and 2 bases from J, the junction contained 3 bases not matched to a gene. Per the germline V gene, CDR1 is SGHDT and CDR2 is YYEEEE. The CDR3 DNA follows: TGTGCCAGCAGCCTAACAGGGGGCAATCAGCCCCAGCATTTT. Translation: CASSLTGGNQPQHF.

V and J are TRBV6-8 and TRBJ1-6; D remains unclear. The germline gives CDR1 MNHGY, CDR2 SAAAGT. The CDR3 contains 15 residues. V was cut by 0 bases and J by 4 bases, with 7 bases left in between. In nucleotides, the CDR3 is TGTGCCAGCAGTTACTCGGTAGTATATAATTCACCCCTCCACTTT. It specifies CASSYSVVYNSPLHF.

This chain uses TRBV13 with TRBJ2-3; a possible D gene is TRBD2 (6 bases). The V and J ends lost 1 base and 6 bases respectively, with 11 bases between them. The germline V gene encodes CDR1 PRHDT and CDR2 FYEKMQ (reference sequence). The CDR3 contains 14 residues. In nucleotides, the CDR3 is TGTGCCAGCAGCTTAGTAGCGGTCAGTGATACGCAGTATTTT. As protein: CASSLVAVSDTQYF.

The chain joins TRBV30 to TRBJ1-5; 8 positions match TRBD1. The CDR3 is made up of 15 amino acids. V dropped 0 bases and J dropped 6; count of bases not matched to a gene: 7. The germline CDR1 and CDR2 sequences are GTSNPN and SVGIG (reference sequence). CDR3 nucleotides: TGTGCCTGGAGTGTACCAGGGGGCCCGGCTCAGCCCCAGCATTTT. Translation: CAWSVPGGPAQPQHF.

CDR3 sequence: CASSLGQTYEQYF. CDR3 nucleotide sequence: TGTGCCAGCAGCTTGGGACAAACCTACGAGCAGTACTTC. This sequence joins TRBV11-2 and TRBJ2-7; D might be TRBD1 (6 bases). This CDR3 has 13 residues. V lost 3 bases to trimming and J lost 2 bases, with 8 bases between them. CDR1 and CDR2 (germline): SGHAT, FQNNGV.

This chain uses TRBV5-1 with TRBJ1-6, with D perhaps matching TRBD1 (5 bases). This CDR3 spans 19 amino acids. Per germline, CDR1 SGHRS and CDR2 YFSETQ. Trimming removed 0 bases from V and 6 bases from J, with 22 bases in between. The CDR3 here is CASSLGTVGRGSSNSPLHF. The CDR3 DNA reads as TGCGCCAGCAGCTTGGGTACAGTGGGGAGGGGCTCGTCTAATTCACCCCTCCACTTT.

The V and J genes are TRBV19 and TRBJ1-3; 8 nucleotides line up with TRBD1. With 8 bases clipped from V and 2 bases from J, the junction kept 5 bases outside the gene matches. The CDR3 sequence is 14 residues long. The germline CDR1 and CDR2 sequences are LNHDA and SQIVND (reference sequence). DNA of the CDR3: TGTGCCAGTGGAGACAGGGGAACTGGAAACACCATATATTTT. Its translation is CASGDRGTGNTIYF.

V gene TRBV4-2 combines with J gene TRBJ1-4, with a weak D call TRBD1 (5 bases). CDR1 LGHNA and CDR2 YNFKEQ come from the germline V gene. The V end was cut by 4 bases, the J end by 14 bases, with 14 bases between. The CDR3 runs 12 residues. The CDR3 loop reads CASSPRDLRLFF. Written as DNA, the CDR3 is TGTGCCAGCAGCCCTCGGGACTTGCGGCTGTTTTTT.

The chain uses TRBV13 and TRBJ2-2, with a possible D match to TRBD2 (6 bases). The V end lost 5 bases, the J end lost 9 bases, and 22 bases lay between the germline ends. The CDR3 length is 16 residues. Germline loops: CDR1 PRHDT, CDR2 FYEKMQ (reference sequence). Here the CDR3 reads CASSPPPGLRGRELFF. In nucleotides, the CDR3 is TGTGCCAGCAGCCCCCCCCCGGGACTGCGTGGGAGGGAGCTGTTTTTT. The full variable domain, completed using reference TRBV13 and TRBJ2-2, is AAGVIQSPRHLIKEKRETATLKCYPIPRHDTVYWYQQGPGQDPQFLISFYEKMQSDKGSIPDRFSAQQFSDYHSELNMSSLELGDSALYFCASSPPPGLRGRELFFGEGSRLTVL.

This chain uses TRBV9 with TRBJ2-1; 13 bases line up with TRBD2. Unmatched junction bases numbered 6, after V lost 6 bases and J lost 3 bases. The length of the CDR3 is 16 residues. Germline V lookup: CDR1 SGDLS, CDR2 YYNGEE. Written as DNA, the CDR3 is TGTGCCAGCAATCGGGGGACTAGCGGGATCTACAATGAGCAGTTCTTC. As protein: CASNRGTSGIYNEQFF.

This chain links TRBV7-3 with TRBJ2-2; 9 nucleotides match TRBD1. Per germline, CDR1 SGHTA and CDR2 FQGTGA. The junction had 5 bases not matched to a gene; V was cut back by 4 bases and J by 2 bases. This CDR3 contains 16 residues. CDR3 loop: CASSSWDRANTGELFF. Here the CDR3 DNA reads TGTGCCAGCAGCTCCTGGGACAGGGCCAACACCGGGGAGCTGTTTTTT.

This clone has only a few counts. The V gene is TRBV7-9, the J gene TRBJ2-3; TRBD1 matches at 11 bases. This CDR3 contains 15 residues. Trimming removed 6 bases from V and 6 bases from J; junction bases left unmatched: 8. CDR1 SEHNR and CDR2 FQNEAQ come from the germline V gene (reference sequence). In nucleotides, the CDR3 is TGTGCCAGCAGGAGGACAGGGGGCGTCAAGGATACGCAGTATTTT. Its protein product is CASRRTGGVKDTQYF.

The J gene is TRBJ1-1, the V gene TRBV7-9; TRBD1 aligns across 7 bases. Germline V gives CDR1 SEHNR, CDR2 FQNEAQ (reference sequence). The length of the CDR3 is 16 residues. V lost 5 bases, J lost 6 bases, and 15 bases stayed unmatched. The CDR3 DNA is TGTGCCAGCAGCCCGCCTGGAGCAGGGGGTTTTGCTGAAGCTTTCTTT. Translating it yields CASSPPGAGGFAEAFF.